This entry concerns a single TCR beta chain. Its antigen is not identified. The conserved closing phenylalanine or tryptophan is absent in this CDR3, likely reflecting a read error. These data belong to a study of tumor and adjacent non-tumor tissue in lung cancer. The wider study: Aged about 30 to 76 years, patients included fewer than 11 men and several women with stage I to III disease.

This sample's RNA came from whole unsorted tissue. This non-tumor lung sample came from over 3 cm beyond the tumor edge. A modified ARM-PCR protocol with three rounds of nested PCR amplified TCRbeta. MiXCR, run by TCRdb on the multiplex PCR reads, gives a single entry per CDR3 protein. Of roughly 90,000 distinct CDR3 sequences listed, 75% to 85% are singletons. Findings and caveats of the study: Patients with more diverse tumor TCRs had worse survival. Tumor tissue had significantly higher TCR diversity than normal lung. In normal lung, the top 100 clones were significantly more dominant than in tumor.

The V and J ends lost 1 base and 8 bases, in that order; junction bases with no gene match: 11. The length of the CDR3 is 16 residues. Germline CDR1 SGHDN, CDR2 FVKESK. Sequencing was done on a sample of distant non-tumor lung tissue. This chain uses TRBV14 with TRBJ2-1, with 7 bases aligning to TRBD1. The TCR sequence derives from a woman aged 45-65 years with non-small cell lung cancer. In nucleotides, the CDR3 is TGTGCCAGCAGCCAAGTGGGAAGGGGGCTTCGAGATGAGCAGTTCCTC. Its protein is CASSQVGRGLRDEQFL.